This T cell receptor beta chain was identified during a study of Ad26.COV2.S vaccination and SARS-CoV-2 variants. Turning to the study itself: Donor got 5x10^10 or 1x10^11 viral particles of Ad26.COV2.S.

V lost 5 bases and J lost 3; bases outside the gene matches: 14. The germline V gene encodes CDR1 MDHEN and CDR2 SYDVKM. The CDR3 is made up of 17 amino acids. Notes on the study in general: Breadth, reportedly substantial, characterized the spike-specific CD8+ and CD4+ T cell responses after vaccination.

Treatment given: around 19 received Ad26.COV2.S at low or high dose, single or two shots; about 5 received placebo; per-sample allocation not given. The samples were gathered on day 63 after the first injection of vaccine or placebo. Whoever gave the sample was an adult aged 18-55 years in Boston. As to this clone: The antigen is undetermined.

Here immunoSEQ multiplex PCR was the method, and the copy in TCRdb shows in-frame clones only, minus some. The sample shows about 320,000 clones, 85% of them seen only once. This clonotype was obtained from a person aged 18-60 years who received the Ad26.COV2.S COVID-19 vaccine or a placebo. This specimen consisted of peripheral blood, obtained in a trial of Ad26.COV2.S vaccine versus placebo. The genes are TRBV28 and TRBJ2-7; 9 positions match TRBD1. CDR3: CASSGLSGTGSSYEQYF. The DNA of the CDR3 is TGTGCCAGCAGTGGTCTCAGTGGGACAGGGTCGAGCTACGAGCAGTACTTC.